A selection of T cell receptor beta chains follows, all from one sample in a study of tumor-infiltrating lymphocytes in localized non-small cell lung cancer. The repertoire was sequenced with immunoSEQ multiplex PCR; TCRdb's copy has only in-frame clones and lacks some. Here the sample spans about 16,000 clones, about 45% being singletons. Source material: lung tumor tissue. All receptors derive from a human donor with non-small cell lung cancer. The conserved cysteine and the conserved F or W are not part of the CDR3 here. Each record gives: D gene, J gene, V gene, CDR3 protein. D genes are given only for firm matches.

>.|TRBJ2-7|TRBV7-3
ASSLIDNRGEQY
>.|TRBJ1-3|TRBV9
ASSAQGSGNTIY
>.|TRBJ2-6|TRBV14
ASSQRQSDSGANVLT
>.|TRBJ2-1|TRBV5-6
ASSSGGGVGF
>TRBD1|TRBJ1-2|TRBV6-5
ASALEGGLNYGYT
>.|TRBJ1-1|TRBV7-9
ASSLALGPGTEAF
>TRBD1|TRBJ1-2|TRBV5-1
ASSWGTGGYT
>.|TRBJ2-1|TRBV15
ATSSYNEQF
>TRBD1|TRBJ2-7|TRBV19
ASSKTGYEQY
>TRBD2|TRBJ2-1|TRBV7-3
ASSLASGGVDNEQF
>.|TRBJ1-2|TRBV28
ASSLARMGESGGYT
>.|TRBJ2-6|TRBV6-5
ASRPLRAGANVLT
>.|TRBJ2-3|TRBV9
ASSVSGTSTDTQY
>.|TRBJ1-1|TRBV27
ATRDTGGTEAF
>.|TRBJ2-2|TRBV30
AWGRGTNTGELF
>.|TRBJ1-2|TRBV12-1
ASSFHSYGYT
>TRBD1|TRBJ1-5|TRBV19
ASSSGTGGAWNQPQH
>.|TRBJ1-3|TRBV19
ASSIIGTTGNTIY
>TRBD1|TRBJ1-6|TRBV9
ASSVVSGGNSPLH
>.|TRBJ2-5|TRBV25-1
ASSEDPLETQY
>.|TRBJ2-2|TRBV6-1
ASSFRGNGELF
>.|TRBJ2-5|TRBV9
ASSVGTTQETQY
>.|TRBJ2-3|TRBV11-1
ASSLGTRATDTQY
>.|TRBJ2-6|TRBV6-4
ASNLQGGANVLT
>.|TRBJ2-7|TRBV4-3
ASSQNGGSYEQY
>TRBD2|TRBJ2-3|TRBV7-9
ASSGPGLAATDTQY
>.|TRBJ2-7|TRBV7-9
ASSLAVERVGYEQY
>.|TRBJ2-7|TRBV27
ASSTNYEQY
>.|TRBJ1-6|TRBV5-4
ASSLDRTVTNSPLH
>TRBD2|TRBJ2-1|TRBV11-2
ASSTSGTKYNEQF
>TRBD1|TRBJ1-2|TRBV15
ATSRDETGLHGYT
>TRBD2|TRBJ2-7|TRBV7-2
ASSEGTSGGYEQY
>TRBD1|TRBJ1-5|TRBV10-3
ATQTGTGSNQPQH
>.|TRBJ1-3|TRBV5-6
ASSRQEFGNTIY
>.|TRBJ2-7|TRBV10-3
AISPRGSYEQY
>.|TRBJ2-5|TRBV9
ASSVQAGLKGDYQY
>TRBD1|TRBJ2-1|TRBV7-8
ASSSWTGYGDDEQF
>TRBD2|TRBJ2-4|TRBV19
ASSPWRGAWN
>TRBD1|TRBJ1-6|TRBV7-2
ASSLGRGRTDSPLH
>.|TRBJ1-1|TRBV6-5
ASSGEINTEAF
>.|TRBJ2-7|TRBV20-1
SAVFAHEQY
>.|TRBJ1-1|TRBV19
ASSLDLQKGKNTEAF
>.|TRBJ1-2|TRBV5-8
ASSLMGGTYT
>TRBD1|TRBJ1-2|TRBV10-3
AIRQGVGYT
>.|TRBJ1-2|TRBV4-3
ASSQGGTNEGYT
>TRBD1|TRBJ1-1|TRBV7-2
ASSLGGGQGLMNTEAF
>TRBD1|TRBJ2-4|TRBV4-1
ASSQLRGGYTKNIQY
>.|TRBJ2-1|TRBV5-4
ASSSPLGGGSTNEQF
>.|TRBJ1-5|TRBV1
TSKLRDNNQPQH
>.|TRBJ1-5|TRBV6-5
ASSYSRQGSQPQH
>.|TRBJ1-1|TRBV19
ASSILRGPHTEAF
>.|TRBJ1-4|TRBV6-5
ASTSGFEKLF
>TRBD2|TRBJ2-1|TRBV9
ATSRGLAGESSYNEQF